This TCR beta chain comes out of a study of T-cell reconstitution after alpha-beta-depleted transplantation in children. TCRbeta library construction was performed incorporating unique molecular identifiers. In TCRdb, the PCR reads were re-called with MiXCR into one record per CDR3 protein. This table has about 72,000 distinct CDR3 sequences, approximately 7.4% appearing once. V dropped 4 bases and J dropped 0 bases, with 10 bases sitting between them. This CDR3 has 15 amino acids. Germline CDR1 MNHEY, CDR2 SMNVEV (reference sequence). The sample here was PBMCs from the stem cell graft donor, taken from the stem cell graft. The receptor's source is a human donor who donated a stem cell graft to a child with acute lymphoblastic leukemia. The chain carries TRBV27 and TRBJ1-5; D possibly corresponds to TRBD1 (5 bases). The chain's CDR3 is CASSWDHNSNQPQHF. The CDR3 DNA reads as TGTGCCAGCAGTTGGGACCACAATAGCAATCAGCCCCAGCATTTT.